The rows below give T cell receptor beta chains drawn from one sample of a study of blood T cells in healthy people across ages. From the 5' RACE reads, TCRdb called clonotypes with MiXCR, one entry per CDR3 protein. Altogether roughly 1,800,000 distinct CDR3 sequences are present, around half being singletons, with the ten largest covering 2.1%. Sequencing was performed on blood. The receptors here all came from a woman in her thirties or forties in good health. The CDR3 runs from the conserved cysteine through the conserved F or W. Each record gives: D gene, V gene, J gene, clone size, CDR3 DNA, CDR3 protein. D genes are given only for firm matches. Clone size appears in some rows only: once, few, many, or a class for an expanded clone.

NA,TRBV6-5,TRBJ1-6,NA,TGTGCCAGCAGAGTTGACAGGAGTAATTCACCCCTCCACTTT,CASRVDRSNSPLHF
TRBD1,TRBV12-3/TRBV12-4,TRBJ2-7,NA,TGTGCCAGCAGTTTCAGCCTCGACAGGGGGCCGTCCTACGAGCAGTACTTC,CASSFSLDRGPSYEQYF
TRBD1,TRBV29-1,TRBJ1-2,NA,TGCAGCGTTGAAGGGCGATACAGGGGCGATGGCTACACCTTC,CSVEGRYRGDGYTF
TRBD1,TRBV24-1,TRBJ2-5,NA,TGTGCCACCAGTGACACCGGGACAGGGGCAGGGGAGACCCAGTACTTC,CATSDTGTGAGETQYF
TRBD2,TRBV6-5,TRBJ2-1,few,TGTGCCAGCAGTTCCAAGAGGGTAGCGGGGGGTGGTGAGCAGTTCTTC,CASSSKRVAGGGEQFF
NA,TRBV12-3/TRBV12-4,TRBJ2-3,NA,TGTGCCAGCAGTTTAGGCGCCCGGACAACAGATACGCAGTATTTT,CASSLGARTTDTQYF
NA,TRBV9,TRBJ2-7,NA,TGTGCCAGCAGCGTAGATTTGCGGGACTACGAGCAGTACTTC,CASSVDLRDYEQYF
NA,TRBV13,TRBJ2-3,NA,TGTGCCAGCAGCCTGGTGATCCCGAGCACAGATACGCAGTATTTT,CASSLVIPSTDTQYF
NA,TRBV21-1,TRBJ1-2,NA,TGTGCCAGCAGTGAATGGGATTGTGAGATAAGTGGCTACACCTTC,CASSEWDCEISGYTF
TRBD1,TRBV12-3/TRBV12-4,TRBJ2-7,NA,TGTGCCAGCAGTTTAGAACAGGGGATAGGGTCCTACGAGCAGTACTTC,CASSLEQGIGSYEQYF
TRBD2,TRBV10-3,TRBJ2-7,few,TGTGCCATCAGCGCGACTAGCGGAATCTACGAGCAGTACTTC,CAISATSGIYEQYF
NA,TRBV20-1,TRBJ1-5,NA,TGCAGTGCTAGAAATTATGGACCGTTGGGCAATCAGCCCCAGCATTTT,CSARNYGPLGNQPQHF
NA,TRBV29-1,TRBJ2-1,few,TGCAGCGCCTGGGGAAGCGGGCGGTACAATGAGCAGTTCTTC,CSAWGSGRYNEQFF
TRBD1,TRBV6-2/TRBV6-3,TRBJ2-5,NA,TGTGCCAGCAGACCCTGGACAGGGTACCAAGAGACCCAGTACTTC,CASRPWTGYQETQYF
NA,TRBV6-1,TRBJ2-5,few,TGTGCCAGCGGAAGGGTTCCAGAGACCCAGTACTTC,CASGRVPETQYF
NA,TRBV20-1,TRBJ2-1,NA,TGCAGTGCTAGCCAGCTGAGGACCCCTTACAATGAGCAGTTCTTC,CSASQLRTPYNEQFF
TRBD1,TRBV6-5,TRBJ1-2,NA,TGTGCCAGCAAGCGGGACAGAAACTATGGCTACACCTTC,CASKRDRNYGYTF
NA,TRBV12-3/TRBV12-4,TRBJ1-4,few,TGTGCCAGCAGTTTGCCCGGGGGCGGGGAAAAACTGTTTTTT,CASSLPGGGEKLFF